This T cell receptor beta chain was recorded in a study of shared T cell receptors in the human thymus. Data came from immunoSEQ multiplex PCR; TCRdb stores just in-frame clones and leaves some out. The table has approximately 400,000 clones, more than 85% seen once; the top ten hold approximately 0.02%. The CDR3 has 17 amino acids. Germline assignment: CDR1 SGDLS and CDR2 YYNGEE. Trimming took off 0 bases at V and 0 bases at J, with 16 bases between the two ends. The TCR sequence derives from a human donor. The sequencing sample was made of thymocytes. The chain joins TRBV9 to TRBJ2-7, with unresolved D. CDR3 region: CASSVEAAEEVSYEQYF. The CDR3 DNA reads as TGTGCCAGCAGCGTAGAGGCGGCCGAGGAAGTCTCCTACGAGCAGTACTTC.